Described below is a single T cell receptor beta chain sequence and its context. The antigen is undetermined. Use of 60 Vbeta and 13 Jbeta primers characterized the PCR. Data came from immunoSEQ multiplex PCR; TCRdb stores just in-frame clones and leaves some out. The data show about 100,000 clones, around four fifths seen once. The sample belongs to a study of cytomegalovirus exposure and HLA in healthy donors. Study-wide points: CMV serostatus was the only immune exposure information that was available. A later analysis found TCR association rates differed by HLA locus, highest for DRB1 and lowest for HLA-C. Per a later analysis, HLA-associated TCR beta chains showed more clonal expansion than other, equally common TCR beta chains. The CMV antigen specificity of a few CMV-associated chains was confirmed through in vitro analysis.

CDR3 length: 15 residues. V was trimmed by 6 bases and J by 2 bases, leaving 14 bases between them. CDR1 SNHLY and CDR2 FYNNEI come from the germline V gene. Sequencing was done on a sample of PBMCs. The sequence was collected from a man aged 40-49 years in good health and CMV-seronegative. V usage is TRBV2 and J usage is TRBJ2-1, with D possibly being TRBD2 (7 bases). CDR3 DNA sequence: TGTGCCAGCAGATGGGGGGGCTCTACCTACAATGAGCAGTTCTTC. It codes for CASRWGGSTYNEQFF. The whole variable domain, filled in from reference TRBV2 and TRBJ2-1, reads EPEVTQTPSHQVTQMGQEVILRCVPISNHLYFYWYRQILGQKVEFLVSFYNNEISEKSEIFDDQFSVERPDGSNFTLKIRSTKLEDSAMYFCASRWGGSTYNEQFFGPGTRLTVL.